This passage covers 3 T cell receptor beta chains from one sample sequenced in a study of shared clonotypes between healthy human individuals. Sequencing used immunoSEQ multiplex PCR; TCRdb keeps in-frame clones, though not all of them. The top ten hold roughly 0.13% of the sample, which has millions of clones, roughly 92% seen once. The sample consisted of naive CD4+ T cells sorted from blood. Documented subset: CD45RA+ positively selected. The receptors were gathered from a young man in good health.

V is TRBV2 and J is TRBJ2-1; the match to TRBD1 covers 7 bases. The length of the CDR3 is 15 residues. From germline, CDR1 is SNHLY and CDR2 FYNNEI. Trimming at V came to 5 bases and at J to 1 base, leaving 5 bases not matched to a gene. The CDR3 spells CASSRRQGSYNEQFF. CDR3 DNA: TGTGCCAGCAGTCGTCGACAGGGATCCTACAATGAGCAGTTCTTC.

This chain links TRBV5-1 with TRBJ2-3, with 13 bases aligning to TRBD2. The CDR3 has 17 amino acids. V dropped 2 bases and J dropped 3; count of bases not matched to a gene: 6. Germline V gene data show CDR1 as SGHRS and CDR2 as YFSETQ. The DNA of the CDR3 is TGCGCCAGCAGCTTTTCCGGGACTAGCGGGATTACAGATACGCAGTATTTT. It yields the protein CASSFSGTSGITDTQYF. The entire variable domain, with the rest obtained from reference TRBV5-1 and TRBJ2-3, is as follows: KAGVTQTPRYLIKTRGQQVTLSCSPISGHRSVSWYQQTPGQGLQFLFEYFSETQRNKGNFPGRFSGRQFSNSRSEMNVSTLELGDSALYLCASSFSGTSGITDTQYFGPGTRLTVL.

Turning to this clone: The sample contains more than one DNA sequence encoding this CDR3. This chain connects TRBV5-1 to TRBJ2-3; D gene unclear. The CDR3 covers 14 residues. The V gene lost 3 bases and the J gene lost 1 base, with 9 bases spanning the gap. The germline gives CDR1 SGHRS, CDR2 YFSETQ. In DNA form, the CDR3 reads TGCGCCAGCAGCTCCGCAGGACGCACAGATACGCAGTATTTT. Translation: CASSSAGRTDTQYF.